One and the same sample provided the 21 T cell receptor beta chains below, sequenced in a study of T cell repertoires in aging, cancer and after chemotherapy. Multiplex touch-down PCR with TRB-A/B primers amplified rearranged V-D-J TRB sequences. A single record per CDR3 protein comes from TCRdb applying MiXCR to the multiplex PCR reads. The sample consists of 2,500 to 3,000 distinct CDR3 sequences, roughly a fifth of them appearing once. The template was genomic DNA from peripheral blood, not RNA. Sequences were obtained from blood. The receptors stem from a human donor with a solid tumor.

By frequency in the sample, this clonotype is medium-sized (0.01 to 0.1%). This CDR3 reads CASSWTSGGTLTDTQYF. The CDR3 coding sequence is TGTGCCAGCAGCTGGACTAGCGGGGGGACCCTAACAGATACGCAGTATTTT. This chain joins TRBV11-2 and TRBJ2-3; 14 positions match TRBD2. V gave up 4 bases and J gave up 3 bases; unmatched junction bases: 6. Germline V CDR1 and CDR2: SGHAT, FQNNGV. This CDR3 has 17 residues.

By frequency in the sample, this clonotype is medium-sized. The CDR3 reads CASSLGHLSSGNTIYF. The CDR3 coding sequence is TGTGCCAGCAGCTTAGGACACCTGAGCTCTGGAAACACCATATATTTT. The chain combines TRBV11-3 with TRBJ1-3; no clear D gene. The germline gives CDR1 SGHNT, CDR2 YENEEA. CDR3 length equals 16 residues. Deletions cut 1 base from V and 0 bases from J, with 10 bases between.

The chain recombines TRBV11-2 with TRBJ2-3, with TRBD2 matching over 8 bases. CDR1 is SGHAT, CDR2 FQNNGV, per germline. V lost 3 bases to trimming and J lost 2 bases; unmatched junction nucleotides: 19. The CDR3 consists of 20 residues. This chain's CDR3 is CASSFRGLFGLAQHTDTQYF. The CDR3 DNA sequence: TGTGCCAGCAGCTTCCGCGGGCTTTTCGGACTAGCTCAACACACAGATACGCAGTATTTT.

This clonotype is judged large. The chain has TRBV6-5 and TRBJ2-5; 11 bases align to TRBD1. The junction had 1 base not matched to a gene; V was cut back by 0 bases and J by 4 bases. Germline lookup yields CDR1 MNHEY and CDR2 SVGAGI. The CDR3 totals 15 residues. CDR3 in amino acids: CASSYSGTGGETQYF. DNA of the CDR3: TGTGCCAGCAGTTACTCAGGGACAGGGGGAGAGACCCAGTACTTC.

This clonotype turned up a few times. The chain joins TRBV6-1 to TRBJ2-7; D possibly corresponds to TRBD2 (5 bases). Germline values: CDR1 MNHNS, CDR2 SASEGT. V lost 4 bases and J 5 bases, leaving 9 bases between the germline ends. The CDR3 spans 12 residues. This CDR3 is CASSVARDEQYF. The DNA of the CDR3 is TGTGCCAGCAGTGTGGCGAGGGACGAGCAGTACTTC.

In the case of this clonotype: Since a much larger clone is just one base distant, this may be a read error. As the CDR3 is not closed by the conserved phenylalanine or tryptophan, this likely results from a read error. J is TRBJ1-5 and V is TRBV5-8, with a tentative D call TRBD1 (5 bases). CDR3 length: 15 residues. V dropped 0 bases and J dropped 2 bases, with 9 bases sitting between them. The germline V gene encodes CDR1 SGHTS and CDR2 YDEGEE. The CDR3 loop reads CASSLDVGGNQPQHL. The CDR3 DNA follows: TGTGCCAGCAGCTTGGATGTGGGGGGCAATCAGCCCCAGCATCTT.

By sample share, this clonotype is medium-sized. V is TRBV6-1 and J is TRBJ1-6; the D is unclear. Trimming took 4 bases from V and 7 from J, leaving 2 bases between them. Germline CDR1 MNHNS, CDR2 SASEGT. The CDR3 consists of 11 residues. The DNA of the CDR3 is TGTGCCAGCAGTGGAAATTCACCCCTCCACTTT. Translating gives CASSGNSPLHF.

This clonotype has just a few counts. V usage is TRBV20-1 and J usage is TRBJ2-1; 8 bases fit TRBD2. The CDR3 loop spans 14 amino acids. The V segment lost 0 bases and the J segment 8 bases; nucleotides outside the gene matches: 6. Germline CDR1 DFQATT, CDR2 SNEGSKA (reference sequence). The CDR3: CSAREGTRKDEQFF. As DNA, the CDR3 is TGCAGTGCTAGAGAGGGGACTAGAAAGGATGAGCAGTTCTTC.

This clonotype is judged medium-sized. The genes are TRBV6-2 or TRBV6-3 and TRBJ2-1; the match to TRBD2 covers 8 bases. Unmatched junction bases numbered 10, after V lost 5 bases and J lost 1 base. CDR3 length equals 17 residues. CDR1 is MNHEY, CDR2 SVGEGT, per germline. DNA of the CDR3: TGTGCCAGCAGTGCGCTCTACGGCGGGGGGTCCTACAATGAGCAGTTCTTC. This sequence encodes CASSALYGGGSYNEQFF.

The gene calls are TRBV7-2 and TRBJ2-1, with 13 bases aligning to TRBD2. The V gene's germline CDR1 is SGHTA and CDR2 FQGNSA. V lost 5 bases and J lost 7; bases outside the gene matches: 5. This CDR3 is built from 15 residues. The DNA for the CDR3 is TGTGCCAGCAGCCCACTAGCGGGGGGGCAGAATGAGCAGTTCTTC. Translation gives CASSPLAGGQNEQFF.

This clonotype turned up a few times. The V gene is TRBV12-3 or TRBV12-4, the J gene TRBJ2-2; D possibly corresponds to TRBD2 (5 bases). The V end was cut by 0 bases, the J end by 5 bases, with 10 bases between. The length of the CDR3 is 15 residues. CDR3 protein: CASSLASVGTGELFF. Written as DNA, the CDR3 is TGTGCCAGCAGTTTAGCTAGCGTAGGTACCGGGGAGCTGTTTTTT.

This chain links TRBV4-3 with TRBJ2-7, with 8 bases identical to TRBD2. After removal of 6 bases from V and 6 bases from J, the junction contained 22 bases not matched to a gene. Germline loops: CDR1 LGHNA, CDR2 YSLEER. The CDR3 runs 18 residues. CDR3: CASSSTLAGPGLEGEQYF. CDR3 bases: TGCGCCAGCAGTTCAACACTTGCAGGTCCGGGACTAGAAGGCGAGCAGTACTTC.

In the case of this clonotype: A junction end diverges from the germline sequence, so it may reflect a read error. The gene calls are TRBV7-9 and TRBJ1-1, with 7 bases aligning to TRBD1. Germline-derived CDR1 and CDR2 are SEHNR and FQNEAQ (reference sequence). The CDR3 runs to 16 residues. The CDR3 bases are TGTGCCAGCAGCCTAGCCCTACAGGGGCCCATGACTGAAGCTTTCTTT. This codes for CASSLALQGPMTEAFF.

Within the sample, this clonotype is medium-sized. The chain is built from TRBV27 and TRBJ1-5; no clear D. V was shortened by 4 bases and J by 4 bases, with 8 bases between the two germline ends. Per the germline V gene, CDR1 is MNHEY and CDR2 is SMNVEV (reference sequence). The CDR3 sequence is 13 residues long. The CDR3 nucleotides are TGTGCCAGCAGTTCCGCCCATAATCAGCCCCAGCATTTT. This sequence encodes CASSSAHNQPQHF.

The gene calls are TRBV7-6 and TRBJ2-3; D is undetermined. Germline CDR1 and CDR2: SGHVS and FNYEAQ. Between the trimmed V and J ends, which lost 5 bases and 6 bases, there was a span of 12 bases. This CDR3 has 13 amino acids. Written as DNA, the CDR3 is TGTGCCAGCAGCGCCCTCCCACGGGATACGCAGTATTTT. Its protein is CASSALPRDTQYF.

In its sample, this clonotype is medium-sized (0.01 to 0.1%). The V and J genes are TRBV20-1 and TRBJ2-5, with 13 bases matching TRBD2. J gave up 9 bases and V 5 bases, and 9 bases lay outside the gene matches. The CDR3 runs 14 residues. The germline V gene encodes CDR1 DFQATT and CDR2 SNEGSKA (reference sequence). The chain's CDR3 is CSAPLGLAGMAQYF. The CDR3 nucleotides are TGCAGTGCTCCCCTGGGACTAGCGGGGATGGCCCAGTACTTC.

This clonotype was observed a few times. V usage is TRBV12-3 or TRBV12-4 and J usage is TRBJ2-7; D possibly matches TRBD1 or TRBD2 (6 bases each). The CDR3 runs to 14 residues. Trimming removed 5 bases from V and 4 bases from J, with 15 bases in between. The CDR3: CASSPRGVGYEQYF. The DNA for the CDR3 is TGTGCCAGCAGTCCGAGGGGGGTTGGGTACGAGCAGTACTTC.

V and J are TRBV6-2 or TRBV6-3 and TRBJ2-3, with TRBD2 matching over 11 bases. This CDR3 has 19 residues. From germline, CDR1 is MNHEY and CDR2 SVGEGT. Trimming cost V 2 bases and J 2 bases; bases outside gene matches: 12. CDR3 amino acids: CASSYRTSGPFFPTDTQYF. DNA of the CDR3: TGTGCCAGCAGTTACAGGACTAGCGGGCCCTTTTTCCCCACAGATACGCAGTATTTT.

Judged by abundance, this clonotype is medium-sized. V gene TRBV18 combines with J gene TRBJ1-2; D not resolved. Germline assignment: CDR1 KGHSH and CDR2 LQKENI. The V gene lost 3 bases and the J gene lost 4 bases, with 6 bases spanning the gap. The length of the CDR3 is 12 residues. Here the CDR3 DNA reads TGTGCCAGCTCACCTAAAGGCTATGGCTACACCTTC. Its translation: CASSPKGYGYTF.

This clonotype is medium-sized (0.01 to 0.1%) by share. The chain couples TRBV19 to TRBJ2-6; the D gene could be TRBD1 or TRBD2 (5 bases each). V shed 7 bases and J shed 3 bases, with 13 bases lying between them. Germline V gene lookup returns CDR1 LNHDA and CDR2 SQIVND (reference sequence). This CDR3 comprises 15 residues. CDR3: CASTPGRNGANVLTF. CDR3 nucleotides: TGTGCCAGTACTCCAGGGAGAAATGGGGCCAACGTCCTGACTTTC.

The rearrangement joins TRBV20-1 to TRBJ1-6; D not resolved. CDR1 DFQATT and CDR2 SNEGSKA come from the germline V gene (reference sequence). The CDR3 consists of 15 residues. Trimming removed 5 bases at V and 7 bases at J, with 18 bases between. CDR3 nucleotides: TGCAGTGCTTTCATCCCGGGAGAGCTAAATTCACCCCTCCACTTT. Amino acids: CSAFIPGELNSPLHF.